Listed here are 4 T cell receptor beta chains from one sample, sequenced in a study of blood T cells in healthy people across ages. PCR was performed a second time for about 6 to 11 cycles using a sample-barcoded 5' primer and a J-beta primer mix. MiXCR, applied by TCRdb to the 5' RACE reads, yields one record per CDR3 protein. The sample consists of roughly 1 million distinct CDR3 sequences, almost 25% of them appearing once. These data were also reused for a study on T cells of mothers and their children.

Sequences were obtained from blood. The source is a girl aged 2-10 years in good health.

The chain recombines TRBV5-1 with TRBJ2-3, with D maybe TRBD2 (5 bases). The CDR3 extends over 17 amino acids. CDR1 and CDR2 from the germline V gene are SGHRS and YFSETQ. V dropped 4 bases and J dropped 4 bases, with 22 bases sitting between them. CDR3 loop: CASSPLVASRGSDTQYF. CDR3 coding DNA: TGCGCCAGCAGCCCCTTGGTGGCTAGCCGTGGATCAGATACGCAGTATTTT.

The V call is TRBV28, the J call TRBJ2-3, with D possibly being TRBD2 (6 bases). V was pared by 3 bases and J by 3 bases, with 10 bases between. Germline V gene lookup returns CDR1 MDHEN and CDR2 SYDVKM. The CDR3 consists of 14 residues. DNA for the CDR3: TGTGCCAGCAGTTTTGCGGGGACGACAGATACGCAGTATTTT. Amino acids: CASSFAGTTDTQYF.

A remark on this clonotype: At one boundary the junction diverges from the germline segment, which might be a read error. The genes are TRBV7-7 and TRBJ2-5; D possibly corresponds to TRBD2 (7 bases). The better agreement between TRBJ2-1 and the DNA end casts doubt on the J call. The CDR3 extends over 16 amino acids. Germline V gene data show CDR1 as SSHAT and CDR2 as FNYEAQ (reference sequence). CDR3 residues: CASSSTVGGGFNEQFF. The CDR3 coding sequence is TGTGCTAGCAGCTCTACGGTAGGGGGGGGATTCAATGAGCAGTTCTTC.

The table lists this clonotype with a few counts. The chain carries TRBV7-8 and TRBJ2-5, with D possibly matching TRBD2 (6 bases). This CDR3 is built from 14 residues. CDR1 is SGHVS, CDR2 FQNEAQ, per germline. V was cut by 2 bases and J by 4 bases, with 11 bases left in between. CDR3 DNA: TGTGCCAGCAGCTTATTGGCGGGGATAGAGACCCAGTACTTC. Amino acids: CASSLLAGIETQYF.